The 25 T cell receptor beta chains below were found in one sample sequenced in a study of T cells after yellow fever vaccination. A single record per CDR3 protein comes from TCRdb applying MiXCR to the 5' RACE reads. This repertoire shows fewer than 150,000 distinct CDR3 sequences, roughly 6.8% found once; its top ten account for 2.5% to 3.5%. The source material was CD4+ T cells sorted from PBMCs, sampled roughly 45 days after the first yellow fever vaccination. The receptors here all came from a man younger than 35 who received the YFV17D yellow fever vaccine.

This clonotype was detected ten times or more. The V and J genes are TRBV2 and TRBJ1-1, with 10 bases fitting TRBD1. Trimming at V came to 11 bases and at J to 5 bases, leaving 5 bases not matched to a gene. The CDR3 contains 12 residues. Germline-derived CDR1 and CDR2 are SNHLY and FYNNEI. The CDR3 region has the DNA TGTGCCGGACGGACAGGGGGGACTGAAGCTTTCTTT. Translated, it gives CAGRTGGTEAFF.

This clonotype was counted many times. The chain combines TRBV5-5 with TRBJ2-5; weak D call: TRBD2 (6 bases). The CDR3 sequence is 16 residues long. The germline V and J ends were trimmed by 0 bases and 1 base, with 13 bases remaining between them. Germline V lookup: CDR1 SGHKS, CDR2 YYEKEE (reference sequence). This CDR3 is CASSLGAGNIQETQYF. CDR3 in DNA: TGTGCCAGCAGCTTGGGGGCGGGAAATATCCAAGAGACCCAGTACTTC.

This clonotype was observed at least ten times. CDR3: CASSFRTGDTEAFF. The CDR3 region has the DNA TGCGCCAGCAGCTTCCGGACAGGGGACACTGAAGCTTTCTTT. The chain is built from TRBV5-1 and TRBJ1-1; 9 bases line up with TRBD1. This CDR3 contains 14 residues. The junction had 2 bases not matched to a gene; V was cut back by 2 bases and J by 3 bases. Germline-derived CDR1 and CDR2 are SGHRS and YFSETQ.

This clonotype was recorded at least ten times. The chain is built from TRBV4-3 and TRBJ2-5; D might be TRBD1 (5 bases). The CDR3 is 13 amino acids. Trimming took off 2 bases at V and 5 bases at J, with 9 bases between the two ends. Germline loops: CDR1 LGHNA, CDR2 YSLEER. CDR3 coding DNA: TGCGCCAGCAGCCAATCCAGGGCGGAGACCCAGTACTTC. Translated: CASSQSRAETQYF.

This clonotype was found many times. V is TRBV5-1 and J is TRBJ1-2, with 9 nucleotides matching TRBD1. The CDR3 length is 14 residues. V lost 4 bases, J lost 2 bases, and 3 bases stayed unmatched. CDR1 and CDR2 from the germline V gene are SGHRS and YFSETQ. The CDR3 nucleotides read TGCGCCAGCAGCCCAGGACAGGGGAACTATGGCTACACCTTC. It translates to CASSPGQGNYGYTF. The variable domain in full, with the rest retrieved from reference TRBV5-1 and TRBJ1-2, is KAGVTQTPRYLIKTRGQQVTLSCSPISGHRSVSWYQQTPGQGLQFLFEYFSETQRNKGNFPGRFSGRQFSNSRSEMNVSTLELGDSALYLCASSPGQGNYGYTFGSGTRLTVV.

The V gene is TRBV20-1, the J gene TRBJ2-1, with D perhaps TRBD2 (6 bases). The CDR3 length is 16 residues. In germline, CDR1 is DFQATT, CDR2 SNEGSKA (reference sequence). V gave up 3 bases and J gave up 0 bases, with 15 bases separating them. The CDR3 DNA reads as TGCAGTGCTAGGACCGGGACTCCTAGCTCCTACAATGAGCAGTTCTTC. It yields the protein CSARTGTPSSYNEQFF.

This clonotype was picked up many times. The chain combines TRBV5-6 with TRBJ1-5; perhaps TRBD1 as D (5 bases). This CDR3 region has 14 residues. Germline lookup yields CDR1 SGHDT and CDR2 YYEEEE. Deletions cut 4 bases from V and 2 bases from J, with 10 bases between. For the CDR3, the DNA is TGTGCCAGCAGCGGAGGGGTGCGCAATCAGCCCCAGCATTTT. It translates to CASSGGVRNQPQHF.

This clonotype occurred a few times. The chain employs TRBV10-3 and TRBJ2-3; 7 bases line up with TRBD1. This CDR3 has 17 amino acids. Per the germline V gene, CDR1 is ENHRY and CDR2 is SYGVKD. The trim removed 2 bases at V and 0 bases at J, leaving 8 bases unmatched. DNA of the CDR3: TGTGCCATCAGTGAGCCCACGACAGGGTCAAGCACAGATACGCAGTATTTT. Encoded protein: CAISEPTTGSSTDTQYF.

On this clonotype itself: A much more abundant neighbour one base away suggests this may be a read error. For the CDR3, the DNA is TGCGCCAGCAGCGTCGGGACAGGGGGACGCGAGCAGTACTTC. It is translated as CASSVGTGGREQYF. The rearrangement links TRBV5-1 to TRBJ2-7; 11 positions match TRBD1. The germline gives CDR1 SGHRS, CDR2 YFSETQ. The CDR3 runs to 14 residues. The trim removed 4 bases at V and 6 bases at J, leaving 6 bases unmatched.

This clonotype showed up many times. The chain uses TRBV10-3 and TRBJ2-3; TRBD2 agrees at 11 bases. Trimming cost V 4 bases and J 1 base; bases outside gene matches: 4. The CDR3 has 16 amino acids. CDR1 and CDR2 (germline): ENHRY, SYGVKD. The CDR3: CAISATSGAGTDTQYF. DNA of the CDR3: TGTGCCATCAGTGCGACTAGCGGGGCGGGCACAGATACGCAGTATTTT.

The sample holds many counts of this clonotype. The V and J genes are TRBV29-1 and TRBJ2-2, with D possibly TRBD2 on 6 matching bases. The germline V gene encodes CDR1 SQVTM and CDR2 ANQGSEA. The CDR3 sequence is 15 residues long. V was trimmed by 7 bases and J by 4 bases, leaving 19 bases between them. The CDR3 sequence is CSARGTPDVTGELFF. CDR3 in DNA: TGCAGCGCGCGAGGGACTCCCGATGTCACCGGGGAGCTGTTTTTT.

As regards this clonotype: A read error may be the cause here, since a much bigger clone is one base away. This chain links TRBV4-3 with TRBJ2-2; D ambiguous. The CDR3 totals 14 residues. Germline V gene lookup returns CDR1 LGHNA and CDR2 YSLEER. Here the CDR3 reads CACSQDVGTGELFF. The CDR3 DNA reads TGCGCCTGCAGCCAAGATGTCGGCACCGGGGAGCTGTTTTTT.

This clonotype has only a few counts. The chain has TRBV19 and TRBJ1-2; D is perhaps TRBD1 (6 bases). The CDR3 loop spans 14 amino acids. Trimming removed 4 bases from V and 5 bases from J, with 14 bases in between. Germline V gives CDR1 LNHDA, CDR2 SQIVND (reference sequence). This CDR3 is CASSRDIRTYGYTF. Written as DNA, the CDR3 is TGTGCCAGTAGTAGGGACATACGAACTTATGGCTACACCTTC.

The table lists this clonotype with many counts. This chain joins TRBV7-2 and TRBJ2-5; 9 nucleotides line up with TRBD1. The CDR3 is made up of 14 amino acids. J lost 7 bases, V lost 1 base, and 4 bases had no gene match. The germline V gene encodes CDR1 SGHTA and CDR2 FQGNSA. CDR3 coding DNA: TGTGCCAGCAGCTTAGACAGGGGGCAAAGGACCCAGTACTTC. Protein sequence: CASSLDRGQRTQYF. Combining the CDR3 with reference TRBV7-2 and TRBJ2-5 gives the whole variable domain GAGVSQSPSNKVTEKGKDVELRCDPISGHTALYWYRQSLGQGLEFLIYFQGNSAPDKSGLPSDRFSAERTGGSVSTLTIQRTQQEDSAVYLCASSLDRGQRTQYFGPGTRLLVL.

This clonotype was observed many times. The chain joins TRBV5-1 to TRBJ2-7; 9 nucleotides line up with TRBD1. This CDR3 has 14 residues. V shed 4 bases and J 2 bases; nucleotides not matched to a gene: 4. Germline V gives CDR1 SGHRS, CDR2 YFSETQ. The CDR3: CASSPRDRAYEQYF. For the CDR3, the DNA is TGCGCCAGCAGCCCGCGGGACAGGGCCTACGAGCAGTACTTC.

About this clonotype: An end of the junction does not agree with germline; a read error may underlie this. V is TRBV7-7 and J is TRBJ2-5, with D uncertain. The CDR3 loop spans 14 amino acids. The V gene's germline CDR1 is SSHAT and CDR2 FNYEAQ (reference sequence). CDR3 loop: CASSPNLLQETQYF. The CDR3 DNA is TGTGCTAGCAGTCCGAACCTCTTACAAGAGACCCAGTACTTC.

This chain joins TRBV5-1 and TRBJ2-3, with D possibly TRBD2 on 6 matching bases. CDR3 size: 14 residues. Germline V gives CDR1 SGHRS, CDR2 YFSETQ. Trimming pared 0 bases from V and 2 bases from J, leaving 7 bases between. The CDR3 here is CASSLGTNTDTQYF. CDR3 in DNA: TGCGCCAGCAGCTTGGGGACTAACACAGATACGCAGTATTTT.

The sample holds a few counts of this clonotype. This sequence joins TRBV12-3 or TRBV12-4 and TRBJ2-5; tentative D call: TRBD2 (6 bases). There are 13 residues in the CDR3. V dropped 6 bases and J dropped 5 bases, with 13 bases sitting between them. The CDR3 region has the DNA TGTGCCAGCAGCCTGCTGGCGGGGGAGACCCAGTACTTC. Residues: CASSLLAGETQYF.

This clonotype was observed at least ten times. The chain employs TRBV5-1 and TRBJ2-2, with a weak D call TRBD1 (6 bases). V was trimmed by 8 bases and J by 5 bases, leaving 13 bases between them. Germline V gene lookup returns CDR1 SGHRS and CDR2 YFSETQ. The CDR3 extends over 13 amino acids. This CDR3 is CASYREGTGELFF. The CDR3 DNA reads as TGCGCCAGTTACAGGGAAGGGACCGGGGAGCTGTTTTTT.

This clonotype appeared many times. V usage is TRBV5-1 and J usage is TRBJ2-7; no firm D call. The V end was cut by 7 bases, the J end by 6 bases, with 14 bases between. The CDR3 loop spans 12 amino acids. Germline lookup yields CDR1 SGHRS and CDR2 YFSETQ. CDR3 sequence (DNA): TGCGCCAGCCAAGCTGACCAGACCGAGCAGTACTTC. It specifies CASQADQTEQYF.

V and J are TRBV4-3 and TRBJ1-1, with no clear D. Looked up from germline, CDR1 is LGHNA and CDR2 is YSLEER. The germline V and J ends were trimmed by 1 base and 2 bases, with 14 bases remaining between them. CDR3 size: 16 residues. CDR3 sequence reads: CASSQATGYPNTEAFF. In DNA form, the CDR3 reads TGCGCCAGCAGCCAAGCGACTGGATACCCTAACACTGAAGCTTTCTTT.

This clonotype was found many times. CDR3 in amino acids: CASSSLGASSGANVLTF. The CDR3 DNA follows: TGCGCCAGCAGCTCGTTAGGGGCCAGCTCTGGGGCCAACGTCCTGACTTTC. This sequence joins TRBV5-1 and TRBJ2-6; D may be TRBD1 (5 bases). The CDR3 sequence is 17 residues long. V shed 3 bases and J shed 0 bases, with 13 bases lying between them. CDR1 and CDR2 from the germline V gene are SGHRS and YFSETQ.

This clonotype was seen at least ten times. This chain uses TRBV9 with TRBJ2-7; maybe TRBD2 (7 bases). The length of the CDR3 is 15 residues. CDR1 and CDR2 (germline): SGDLS, YYNGEE. V was trimmed by 3 bases and J by 0 bases, leaving 13 bases between them. The CDR3 DNA reads TGTGCCAGCAGCGGAGGGGGGGCGAGCTCCTACGAGCAGTACTTC. Its translation: CASSGGGASSYEQYF.

This clonotype has a count of ten or more. The V gene is TRBV27, the J gene TRBJ2-1; D unclear. Trimming cost V 3 bases and J 0 bases, with 6 bases left between them. This CDR3 comprises 14 residues. Germline-derived CDR1 and CDR2 are MNHEY and SMNVEV (reference sequence). In nucleotides, the CDR3 is TGTGCCAGCAGTTTCATTGGCTCCTACAATGAGCAGTTCTTC. This translates into CASSFIGSYNEQFF.

This clonotype came up many times. This rearrangement joins TRBV20-1 to TRBJ2-5; 16 bases map to TRBD2. Per the germline V gene, CDR1 is DFQATT and CDR2 is SNEGSKA (reference sequence). V was pared by 2 bases and J by 5 bases, with 11 bases of the junction left unmatched. This CDR3 has 18 residues. Here the CDR3 DNA reads TGCAGTGCTAGACGACGCGGGACTAGCGGGGGGGCCTTGGAGACCCAGTACTTC. It specifies CSARRRGTSGGALETQYF.